This paragraph covers one T cell receptor beta chain sequence. Trimming removed 2 bases from V and 4 bases from J, with 11 bases in between. CDR1 SNHLY and CDR2 FYNNEI come from the germline V gene. This CDR3 has 14 amino acids. The sample is drawn from a study of blood T cell repertoires in COVID-19. As for the study in general: Specimens from acute and convalescent COVID-19 originated in the United States, Italy and Spain.

In the source study's methods: The authors estimated nucleated cell counts from reference gene primer amplification. Assay: immunoSEQ multiplex PCR; the TCRdb copy retains only in-frame clones and omits some. For V, J and clone size, that table is used; D and trimming come from the DNA. The sample includes 61,000 or so clones, more than 70% of them seen just once. The sequenced sample was peripheral blood. The receptor comes from a woman between 50 and 59 years old with active or convalescent COVID-19. This chain uses TRBV2 with TRBJ1-1; TRBD1 might be the D (5 bases). The CDR3 bases are TGTGCCAGCAGTGAAAGGAAGGGGCCCACTGAAGCTTTCTTT. Translated: CASSERKGPTEAFF. Variable domain in full (rest from reference TRBV2 and TRBJ1-1): EPEVTQTPSHQVTQMGQEVILRCVPISNHLYFYWYRQILGQKVEFLVSFYNNEISEKSEIFDDQFSVERPDGSNFTLKIRSTKLEDSAMYFCASSERKGPTEAFFGQGTRLTVV.